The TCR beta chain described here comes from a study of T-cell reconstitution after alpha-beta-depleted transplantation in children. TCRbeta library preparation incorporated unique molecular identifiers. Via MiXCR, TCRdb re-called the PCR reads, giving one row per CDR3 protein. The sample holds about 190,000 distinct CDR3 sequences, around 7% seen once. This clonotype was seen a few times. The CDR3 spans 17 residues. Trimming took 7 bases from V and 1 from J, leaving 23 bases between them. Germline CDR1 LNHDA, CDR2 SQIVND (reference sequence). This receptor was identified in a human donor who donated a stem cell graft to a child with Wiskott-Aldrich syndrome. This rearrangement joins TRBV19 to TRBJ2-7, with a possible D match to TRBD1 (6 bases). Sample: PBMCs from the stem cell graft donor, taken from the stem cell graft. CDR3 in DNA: TGTGCCAGTAACCACAGGGTCACCCCATGGGAGTCCTACGAGCAGTACTTC. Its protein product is CASNHRVTPWESYEQYF.